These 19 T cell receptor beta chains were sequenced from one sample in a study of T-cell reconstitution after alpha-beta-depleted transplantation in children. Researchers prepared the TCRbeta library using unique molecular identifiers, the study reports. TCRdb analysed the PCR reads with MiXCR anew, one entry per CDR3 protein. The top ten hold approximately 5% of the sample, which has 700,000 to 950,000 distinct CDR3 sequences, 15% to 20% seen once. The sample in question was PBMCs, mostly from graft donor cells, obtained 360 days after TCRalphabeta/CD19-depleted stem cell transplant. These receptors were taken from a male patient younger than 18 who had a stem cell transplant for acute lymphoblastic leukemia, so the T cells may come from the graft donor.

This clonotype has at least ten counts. The CDR3 region is CAISELPGQQFF. Here the CDR3 DNA reads TGTGCCATCAGTGAGTTGCCGGGGCAGCAGTTCTTC. This chain connects TRBV10-3 to TRBJ2-1; D tentatively fits TRBD1 or TRBD2 (5 bases each). The CDR3 runs to 12 residues. V lost 1 base and J 11 bases, leaving 9 bases between the germline ends. CDR1 ENHRY and CDR2 SYGVKD come from the germline V gene.

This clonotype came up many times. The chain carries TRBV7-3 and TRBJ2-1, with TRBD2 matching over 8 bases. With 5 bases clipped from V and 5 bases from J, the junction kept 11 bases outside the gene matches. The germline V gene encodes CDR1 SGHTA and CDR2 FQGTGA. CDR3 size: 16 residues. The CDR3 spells CASSKSTSDWDNEQFF. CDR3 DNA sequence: TGTGCCAGCAGCAAATCGACTAGCGACTGGGACAATGAGCAGTTCTTC.

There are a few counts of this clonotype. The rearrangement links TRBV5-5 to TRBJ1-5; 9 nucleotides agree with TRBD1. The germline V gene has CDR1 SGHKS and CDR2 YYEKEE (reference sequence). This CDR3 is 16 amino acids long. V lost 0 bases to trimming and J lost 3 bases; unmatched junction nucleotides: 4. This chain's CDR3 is CASSLVGQGPNQPQHF. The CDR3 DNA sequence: TGTGCCAGCAGCTTGGTGGGACAGGGCCCCAATCAGCCCCAGCATTTT.

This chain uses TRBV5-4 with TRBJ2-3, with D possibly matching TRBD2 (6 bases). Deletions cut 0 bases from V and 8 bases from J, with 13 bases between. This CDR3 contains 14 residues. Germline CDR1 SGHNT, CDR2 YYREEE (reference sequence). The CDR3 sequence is CASSLGGGSGTQYF. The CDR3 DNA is TGTGCCAGCAGCTTGGGTGGAGGGTCGGGTACGCAGTATTTT.

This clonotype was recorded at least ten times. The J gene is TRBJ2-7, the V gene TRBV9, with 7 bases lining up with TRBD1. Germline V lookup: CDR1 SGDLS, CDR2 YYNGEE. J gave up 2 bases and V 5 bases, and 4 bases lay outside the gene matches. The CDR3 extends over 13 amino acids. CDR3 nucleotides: TGTGCCAGCAGTGCCACAGGGGCCTACGAGCAGTACTTC. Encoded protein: CASSATGAYEQYF. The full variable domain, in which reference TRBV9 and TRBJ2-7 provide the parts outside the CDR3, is DSGVTQTPKHLITATGQRVTLRCSPRSGDLSVYWYQQSLDQGLQFLIQYYNGEERAKGNILERFSAQQFPDLHSELNLSSLELGDSALYFCASSATGAYEQYFGPGTRLTVT.

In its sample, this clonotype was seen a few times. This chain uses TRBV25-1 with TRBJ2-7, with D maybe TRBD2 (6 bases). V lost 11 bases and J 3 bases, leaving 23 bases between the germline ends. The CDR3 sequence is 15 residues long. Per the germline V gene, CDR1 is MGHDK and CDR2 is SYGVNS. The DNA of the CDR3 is TGTGCCGTCCAGGGAGGAGGCCTTTTCTACTACGAGCAGTACTTC. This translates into CAVQGGGLFYYEQYF.

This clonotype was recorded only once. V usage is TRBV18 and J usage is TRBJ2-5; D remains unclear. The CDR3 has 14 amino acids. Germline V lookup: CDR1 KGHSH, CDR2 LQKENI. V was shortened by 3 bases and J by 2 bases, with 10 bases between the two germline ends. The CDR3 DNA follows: TGTGCCAGCTCACCTCCTAAGGTTCAAGAGACCCAGTACTTC. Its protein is CASSPPKVQETQYF.

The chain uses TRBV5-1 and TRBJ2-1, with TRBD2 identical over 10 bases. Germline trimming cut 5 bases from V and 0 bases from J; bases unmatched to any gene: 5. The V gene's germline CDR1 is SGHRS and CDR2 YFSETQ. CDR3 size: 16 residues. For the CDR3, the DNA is TGCGCCAGCAGATCGACTAGCGGGTTCTCCTACAATGAGCAGTTCTTC. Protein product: CASRSTSGFSYNEQFF.

The CDR3 DNA reads TGTGCCAGCAGCTCCCAGGCGAGGCTCTCCTACAATGAGCAGTTCTTC. It encodes CASSSQARLSYNEQFF. This rearrangement joins TRBV5-4 to TRBJ2-1; D remains unclear. Germline V gene sequence: CDR1 SGHNT, CDR2 YYREEE (reference sequence). Trimming took off 3 bases at V and 0 bases at J, with 13 bases between the two ends. This CDR3 has 16 residues.

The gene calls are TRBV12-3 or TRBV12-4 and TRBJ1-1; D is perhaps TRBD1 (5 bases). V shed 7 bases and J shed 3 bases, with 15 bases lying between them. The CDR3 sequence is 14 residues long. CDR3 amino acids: CASNLRGEDTEAFF. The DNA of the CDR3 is TGTGCCAGCAATCTCCGGGGGGAGGACACTGAAGCTTTCTTT.

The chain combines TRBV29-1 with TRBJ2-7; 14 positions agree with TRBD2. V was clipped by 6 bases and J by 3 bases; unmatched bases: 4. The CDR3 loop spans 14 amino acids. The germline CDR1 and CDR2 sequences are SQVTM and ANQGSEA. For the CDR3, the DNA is TGCAGCGTCAAAGGACTAGCGGGAGGCTACGAGCAGTACTTC. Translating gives CSVKGLAGGYEQYF.

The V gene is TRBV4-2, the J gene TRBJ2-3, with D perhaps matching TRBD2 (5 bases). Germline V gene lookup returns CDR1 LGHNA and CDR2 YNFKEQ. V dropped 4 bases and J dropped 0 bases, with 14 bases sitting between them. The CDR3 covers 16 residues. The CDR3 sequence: CASSLGGLRSTDTQYF. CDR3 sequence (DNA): TGTGCCAGCAGCCTAGGAGGACTTAGGAGCACAGATACGCAGTATTTT.

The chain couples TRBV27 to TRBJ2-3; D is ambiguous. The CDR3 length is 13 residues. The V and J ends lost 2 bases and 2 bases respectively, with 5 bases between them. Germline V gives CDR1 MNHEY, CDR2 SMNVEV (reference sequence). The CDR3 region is CASSLTHTDTQYF. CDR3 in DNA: TGTGCCAGCAGTTTAACACACACAGATACGCAGTATTTT.

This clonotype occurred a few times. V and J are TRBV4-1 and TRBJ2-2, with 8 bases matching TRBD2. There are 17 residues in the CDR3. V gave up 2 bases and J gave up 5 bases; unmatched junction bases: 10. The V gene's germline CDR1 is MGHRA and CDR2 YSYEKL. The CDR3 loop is CASSQQGLGFSTGELFF. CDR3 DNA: TGCGCCAGCAGCCAACAGGGACTAGGATTCAGTACCGGGGAGCTGTTTTTT.

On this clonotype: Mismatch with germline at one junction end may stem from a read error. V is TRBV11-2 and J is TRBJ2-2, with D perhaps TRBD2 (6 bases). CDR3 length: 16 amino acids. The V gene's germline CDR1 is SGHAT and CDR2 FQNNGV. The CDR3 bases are TGTGCCAGCACCTTACCGGGACTTACCCCAACCGGGGAGCTGTTTTTT. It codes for CASTLPGLTPTGELFF.

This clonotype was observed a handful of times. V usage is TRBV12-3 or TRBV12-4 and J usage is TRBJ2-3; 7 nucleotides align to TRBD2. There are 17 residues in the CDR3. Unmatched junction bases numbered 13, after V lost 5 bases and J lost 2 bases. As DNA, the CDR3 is TGTGCCAGCAGTCGAGGGTTCAAGCGGGACCACACAGATACGCAGTATTTT. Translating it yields CASSRGFKRDHTDTQYF.

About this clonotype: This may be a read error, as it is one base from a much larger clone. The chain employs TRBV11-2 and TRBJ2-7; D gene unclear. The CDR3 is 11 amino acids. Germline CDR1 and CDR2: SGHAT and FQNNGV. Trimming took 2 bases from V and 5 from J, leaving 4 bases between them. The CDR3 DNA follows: TGTGCCAGCAGCTTAATCAACGAGCAGTACTTC. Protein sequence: CASSLINEQYF.

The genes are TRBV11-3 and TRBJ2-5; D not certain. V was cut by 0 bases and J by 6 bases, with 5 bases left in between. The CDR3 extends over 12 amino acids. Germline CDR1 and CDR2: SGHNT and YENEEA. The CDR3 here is CASSLDHKTQYF. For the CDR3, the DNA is TGTGCCAGCAGCTTAGATCATAAGACCCAGTACTTC.

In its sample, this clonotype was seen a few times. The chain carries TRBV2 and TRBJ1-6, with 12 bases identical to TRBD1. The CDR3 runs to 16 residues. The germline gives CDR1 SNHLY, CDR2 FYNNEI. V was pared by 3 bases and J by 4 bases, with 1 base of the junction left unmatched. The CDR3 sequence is CASSEGQGAYNSPLHF. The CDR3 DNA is TGTGCCAGCAGTGAGGGACAGGGGGCATATAATTCACCCCTCCACTTT.